One and the same sample provided the 23 T cell receptor beta chains below, sequenced in a study of tumor-infiltrating lymphocytes in primary liver carcinoma. Germline DNA was also extracted, and blood RNA derived from unsorted whole blood. From 500 ng of total RNA, TCR beta-specific cDNA was reverse-transcribed using a constant-region primer. Libraries covering TCR beta were generated through three nested multiplex PCR rounds (using a slightly modified ARM-PCR). With TRBV1-TRBV30 forward primers and a C-beta reverse primer, the first two PCR rounds were run for approximately 10 cycles each. TCRdb analysed the multiplex PCR reads with MiXCR anew, one entry per CDR3 protein. The sample carries 150,000 to 200,000 distinct CDR3 sequences, about 60% recorded once. The sample was peripheral blood. The receptors shown here come from a man in his forties or fifties with primary liver carcinoma and hepatitis B virus infection.

This clonotype appeared a few times. The J gene is TRBJ2-7, the V gene TRBV10-3; 7 nucleotides align to TRBD1. The CDR3 has 15 residues. The junction had 8 bases not matched to a gene; V was cut back by 4 bases and J by 2 bases. Per the germline V gene, CDR1 is ENHRY and CDR2 is SYGVKD. CDR3 protein: CAISGPTGIAYEQYF. The CDR3 bases are TGTGCCATCAGTGGTCCGACAGGGATAGCCTACGAGCAGTACTTC.

Turning to this clonotype: A much larger clonotype is one base distant, so this may be a read error. The chain links TRBV11-2 to TRBJ2-7; D possibly corresponds to TRBD1 (5 bases). V was pared by 3 bases and J by 9 bases, with 9 bases between. The CDR3 runs 11 residues. CDR1 and CDR2 (germline): SGHAT, FQNNGV. The DNA of the CDR3 is TGTGCCAGCAGCTTGACAGACGGGCAGTACTTC. Translated: CASSLTDGQYF.

This clonotype was counted a single time. This CDR3 fails to terminate in the conserved phenylalanine or tryptophan, so it likely reflects a read error. The genes are TRBV6-5 and TRBJ1-1; no firm D call. Between the trimmed V and J ends, which lost 0 bases and 6 bases, there was a span of 5 bases. Germline CDR1 MNHEY, CDR2 SVGAGI. This CDR3 region has 12 residues. The CDR3 reads CASSYSPPEAFL. CDR3 coding DNA: TGTGCCAGCAGTTACTCGCCCCCTGAAGCTTTCCTT.

Of note for this clonotype: The conserved phenylalanine or tryptophan normally closing the CDR3 is absent here, so this likely arose from a read error. The chain is built from TRBV6-1 and TRBJ2-5, with a weak D call TRBD2 (5 bases). The germline V gene encodes CDR1 MNHNS and CDR2 SASEGT. With 1 base removed from V and 3 bases from J, the gap between germline ends came to 9 bases. This CDR3 is 14 amino acids long. DNA for the CDR3: TGTGCCAGCAGTGAAGTTCCGGGGAAAGAGACCCAGTACTCC. This sequence encodes CASSEVPGKETQYS.

On this clonotype itself: A read error may be the cause here, since a much bigger clone is one base away. The gene calls are TRBV11-2 and TRBJ2-1; D unclear. Germline CDR1 is SGHAT and CDR2 is FQNNGV. Deletions cut 0 bases from V and 8 bases from J, with 8 bases between. This CDR3 contains 13 residues. CDR3 region: CASSLDTLHEQFF. CDR3 DNA: TGTGCCAGCAGCTTAGACACACTACATGAGCAGTTCTTC.

In its sample, this clonotype was seen a few times. The V gene is TRBV6-5, the J gene TRBJ2-1, with 11 bases matching TRBD1. Unmatched junction bases numbered 6, after V lost 2 bases and J lost 9 bases. Germline CDR1 MNHEY, CDR2 SVGAGI. CDR3 length: 15 residues. The chain's CDR3 is CASSYIGTGGSEQFF. As DNA, the CDR3 is TGTGCCAGCAGTTACATAGGGACAGGGGGAAGTGAGCAGTTCTTC.

Many counts were recorded for this clonotype. The chain employs TRBV6-5 and TRBJ2-2; 7 bases map to TRBD2. The CDR3 length is 16 residues. Germline lookup yields CDR1 MNHEY and CDR2 SVGAGI. V lost 4 bases and J lost 0; bases outside the gene matches: 5. The CDR3 region is CASSFLAEPNTGELFF. CDR3 DNA sequence: TGTGCCAGCAGTTTTCTAGCGGAGCCGAACACCGGGGAGCTGTTTTTT.

Remarks on this clonotype: An end of the junction does not agree with germline; a read error may underlie this. The chain recombines TRBV11-2 with TRBJ2-1, with 8 bases fitting TRBD2. The germline V gene encodes CDR1 SGHAT and CDR2 FQNNGV. The CDR3 sequence is 14 residues long. The CDR3 sequence: CAISLAVGREEQFF. CDR3 nucleotides: TGTGCCATCAGCTTAGCTGTCGGGAGGGAAGAGCAGTTCTTC.

Many counts were recorded for this clonotype. The genes are TRBV6-5 and TRBJ1-1; D gene unclear. CDR3 length equals 13 residues. In germline, CDR1 is MNHEY, CDR2 SVGAGI. The germline V and J ends were trimmed by 2 bases and 3 bases, with 7 bases remaining between them. CDR3 sequence: CASSYKSDTEAFF. The CDR3 region has the DNA TGTGCCAGCAGTTACAAGTCCGACACTGAAGCTTTCTTT.

As to this clonotype: This CDR3 fails to terminate in the conserved phenylalanine or tryptophan, so it likely reflects a read error. The genes are TRBV10-3 and TRBJ2-7; 7 bases match TRBD1. This CDR3 is built from 14 residues. Trimming cost V 4 bases and J 1 base; bases outside gene matches: 4. The germline CDR1 and CDR2 sequences are ENHRY and SYGVKD. Written as DNA, the CDR3 is TGTGCCATCAGTGCCGGGACAGTATCCTACGAGCAGTACCTC. This gives the protein CAISAGTVSYEQYL.

This clonotype occurred a few times. The J gene is TRBJ2-1, the V gene TRBV10-1, with D perhaps TRBD1 or TRBD2 (5 bases each). The CDR3 is 12 residues long. Germline-derived CDR1 and CDR2 are WNHNN and SYGVQD (reference sequence). Deletions cut 10 bases from V and 4 bases from J, with 11 bases between. The CDR3 DNA is TGCGCCACCTCCGAGGGGTACAATGAGCAGTTCTTC. It specifies CATSEGYNEQFF.

A note on this clonotype: Relative to the germline gene, one junction end is altered; a read error may explain this. V gene TRBV10-3 combines with J gene TRBJ2-5; 9 bases agree with TRBD2. Germline V gene data show CDR1 as ENHRY and CDR2 as SYGVKD. There are 14 residues in the CDR3. CDR3 loop: CVISEGTSKETQYF. The CDR3 DNA reads TGTGTCATCAGTGAGGGGACTAGCAAAGAGACCCAGTACTTC.

In the case of this clonotype: A much larger clonotype is one base distant, so this may be a read error. The V gene is TRBV6-1, the J gene TRBJ2-7; D gene uncertain. V was shortened by 1 base and J by 5 bases, with 12 bases between the two germline ends. Germline V gives CDR1 MNHNS, CDR2 SASEGT. CDR3 size: 14 residues. As DNA, the CDR3 is TGTGCCAGCAGTGAAGGAGGATTTTCCCACGAGCAGTACTTC. Its translation is CASSEGGFSHEQYF.

A few counts support this clonotype. The chain recombines TRBV4-2 with TRBJ2-2; D unresolved. The CDR3 sequence is 12 residues long. The germline gives CDR1 LGHNA, CDR2 YNFKEQ. Deletions cut 4 bases from V and 3 bases from J, with 3 bases between. The CDR3 loop reads CASSPDTGELFF. The CDR3 DNA sequence: TGTGCCAGCAGCCCAGACACCGGGGAGCTGTTTTTT.

The chain combines TRBV24-1 with TRBJ1-5; 8 positions match TRBD1. V shed 5 bases, J shed 5 bases, and the junction held 7 bases outside the gene matches. CDR1 KGHDR and CDR2 SFDVKD come from the germline V gene. This CDR3 contains 15 residues. The CDR3 coding sequence is TGTGCCACCAGTGGAAACCAGGGGGCTTATCAGCCCCAGCATTTT. It encodes CATSGNQGAYQPQHF.

This sequence joins TRBV6-6 and TRBJ2-7; 7 bases are shared with TRBD2. V lost 4 bases, J lost 4 bases, and 7 bases stayed unmatched. CDR3 size: 14 residues. The germline gives CDR1 MNHNY, CDR2 SVGAGI (reference sequence). The CDR3 loop reads CASSFGGFLYEQYF. For the CDR3, the DNA is TGTGCCAGCAGTTTCGGGGGGTTCCTTTACGAGCAGTACTTC.

This clonotype was seen repeatedly, ten times or more. The chain is built from TRBV11-2 and TRBJ2-5; 8 bases fit TRBD1. With 5 bases clipped from V and 2 bases from J, the junction kept 7 bases outside the gene matches. The V gene's germline CDR1 is SGHAT and CDR2 FQNNGV. The CDR3 totals 15 residues. DNA for the CDR3: TGTGCCAGCAGCCCCCGGGACAGGAGTCAAGAGACCCAGTACTTC. Its translation is CASSPRDRSQETQYF.

This clonotype came up a few times. The chain uses TRBV6-1 and TRBJ1-6; no firm D call. The CDR3 extends over 15 amino acids. Trimming pared 4 bases from V and 7 bases from J, leaving 14 bases between. The germline gives CDR1 MNHNS, CDR2 SASEGT. The CDR3 DNA follows: TGTGCCAGCAGTGTCAAACCAGCGGGGAATTCACCCCTCCACTTT. Residues: CASSVKPAGNSPLHF.

Remarks on this clonotype: Here the CDR3 omits its conserved ending phenylalanine or tryptophan, so a read error is the likely source. Written as DNA, the CDR3 is TGCGCCAGCAGTCAAAAAGAAGGGTTCGAGCAGTACCTC. Translation gives CASSQKEGFEQYL. The V call is TRBV4-1, the J call TRBJ2-7, with D unclear. This CDR3 comprises 13 residues. CDR1 and CDR2 (germline): MGHRA, YSYEKL. V dropped 6 bases and J dropped 6 bases, with 15 bases sitting between them.

This clonotype occurred a few times. The gene calls are TRBV6-2 or TRBV6-3 and TRBJ1-1; D may be TRBD1 (5 bases). CDR1 is MNHEY and CDR2 is SVGEGT in the germline V gene. V was shortened by 5 bases and J by 0 bases, with 13 bases between the two germline ends. This CDR3 is 15 amino acids long. The CDR3 spells CASSPRQFLNTEAFF. DNA of the CDR3: TGTGCCAGCAGTCCTCGACAGTTCCTGAACACTGAAGCTTTCTTT.

Regarding this clonotype: A much bigger clone sits one base away, suggesting this may be a read error. The CDR3 DNA follows: TGTGCCAGCAGCCAAGACCCCCTAGCGGGAGAGAGTGAGCAGTTCTTC. Translated, it gives CASSQDPLAGESEQFF. This chain links TRBV4-2 with TRBJ2-1; 10 nucleotides agree with TRBD2. CDR3 length equals 16 residues. Unmatched junction bases numbered 8, after V lost 0 bases and J lost 9 bases. Germline V gene sequence: CDR1 LGHNA, CDR2 YNFKEQ.

The chain links TRBV10-3 to TRBJ1-4; D remains unclear. V was cut by 3 bases and J by 13 bases, with 18 bases left in between. This CDR3 spans 14 amino acids. Germline V CDR1 and CDR2: ENHRY, SYGVKD. CDR3 coding DNA: TGTGCCATCAGTGACAGTGAAGGAGATGGAAGACTGTTTTTT. It encodes CAISDSEGDGRLFF.

The rearrangement uses TRBV6-6 and TRBJ2-2; 7 bases are a match to TRBD1. Germline-derived CDR1 and CDR2 are MNHNY and SVGAGI (reference sequence). The CDR3 extends over 14 amino acids. Trimming removed 6 bases from V and 3 bases from J; junction bases left unmatched: 4. The CDR3 is CASRAGTDTGELFF. CDR3 nucleotide sequence: TGTGCCAGCAGGGCCGGGACAGACACCGGGGAGCTGTTTTTT.